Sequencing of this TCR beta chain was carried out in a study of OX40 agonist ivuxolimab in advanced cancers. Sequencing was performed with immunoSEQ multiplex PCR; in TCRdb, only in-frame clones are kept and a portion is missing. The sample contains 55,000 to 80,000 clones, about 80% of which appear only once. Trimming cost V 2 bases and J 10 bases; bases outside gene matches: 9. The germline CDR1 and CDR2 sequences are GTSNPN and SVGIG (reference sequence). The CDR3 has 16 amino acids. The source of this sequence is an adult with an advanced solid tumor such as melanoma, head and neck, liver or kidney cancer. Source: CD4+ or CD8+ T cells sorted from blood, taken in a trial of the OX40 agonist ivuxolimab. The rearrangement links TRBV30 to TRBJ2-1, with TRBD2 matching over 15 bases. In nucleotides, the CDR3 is TGTGCCTGGAGTAACCCAGGACTAGCGGGAGGGAGGGAGCAGTTCTTC. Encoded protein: CAWSNPGLAGGREQFF.